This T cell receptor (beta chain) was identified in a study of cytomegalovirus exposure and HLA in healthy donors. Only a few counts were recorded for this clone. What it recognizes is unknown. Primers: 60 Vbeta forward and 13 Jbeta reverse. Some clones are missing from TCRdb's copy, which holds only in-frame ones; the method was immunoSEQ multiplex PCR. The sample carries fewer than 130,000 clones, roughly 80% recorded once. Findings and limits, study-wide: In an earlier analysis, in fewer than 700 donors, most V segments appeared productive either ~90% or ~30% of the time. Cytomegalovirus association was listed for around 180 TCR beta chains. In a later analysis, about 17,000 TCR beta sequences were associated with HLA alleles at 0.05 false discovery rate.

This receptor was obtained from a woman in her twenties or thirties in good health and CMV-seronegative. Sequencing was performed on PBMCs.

CDR3 in amino acids: CASRTGQGPSNVLTF. DNA for the CDR3: TGTGCCAGCAGAACGGGACAGGGGCCCTCCAACGTCCTGACTTTC. V gene TRBV7-9 combines with J gene TRBJ2-6; 10 bases align to TRBD1. The CDR3 sequence is 15 residues long. With V trimmed by 6 bases and J by 8 bases, 7 bases remained unmatched. In germline, CDR1 is SEHNR, CDR2 FQNEAQ (reference sequence).